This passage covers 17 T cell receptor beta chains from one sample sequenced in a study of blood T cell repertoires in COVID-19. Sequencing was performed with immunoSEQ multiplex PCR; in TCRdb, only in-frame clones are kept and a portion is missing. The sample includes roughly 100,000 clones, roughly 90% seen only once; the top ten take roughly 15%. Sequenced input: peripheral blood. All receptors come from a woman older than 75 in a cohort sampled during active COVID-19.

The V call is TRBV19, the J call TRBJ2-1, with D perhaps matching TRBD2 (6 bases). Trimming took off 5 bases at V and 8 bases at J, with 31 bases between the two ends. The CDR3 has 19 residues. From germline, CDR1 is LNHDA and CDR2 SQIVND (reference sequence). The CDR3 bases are TGTGCCAGTAGTCCAATTAGGGGCCCTAGACTAGTTCAGTCCCATGAGCAGTTCTTC. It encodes CASSPIRGPRLVQSHEQFF.

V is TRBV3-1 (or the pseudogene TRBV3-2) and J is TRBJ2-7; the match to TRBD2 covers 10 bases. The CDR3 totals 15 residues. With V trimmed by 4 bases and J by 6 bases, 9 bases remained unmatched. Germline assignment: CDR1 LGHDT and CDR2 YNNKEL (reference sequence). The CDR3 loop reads CASSRPTLAGSEQYF. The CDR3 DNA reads TGTGCCAGCAGCCGCCCCACACTAGCGGGGTCCGAGCAGTACTTC.

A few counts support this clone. CDR3 DNA: TGTGCCTGGGGGAGCGGGGCCAGGGTGCCCCAGCATTTT. This sequence encodes CAWGSGARVPQHF. The chain has TRBV30 and TRBJ1-5; a weak D match, TRBD1 (5 bases). The germline CDR1 and CDR2 sequences are GTSNPN and SVGIG (reference sequence). V was shortened by 5 bases and J by 9 bases, with 17 bases between the two germline ends. The CDR3 covers 13 residues.

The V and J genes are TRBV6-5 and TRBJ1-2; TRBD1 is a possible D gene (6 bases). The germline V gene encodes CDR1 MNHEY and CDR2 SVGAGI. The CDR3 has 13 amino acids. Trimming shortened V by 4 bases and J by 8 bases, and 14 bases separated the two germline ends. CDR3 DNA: TGTGCCAGCAGTTCGGCCAGGGGAGAGGGCTACACCTTC. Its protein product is CASSSARGEGYTF.

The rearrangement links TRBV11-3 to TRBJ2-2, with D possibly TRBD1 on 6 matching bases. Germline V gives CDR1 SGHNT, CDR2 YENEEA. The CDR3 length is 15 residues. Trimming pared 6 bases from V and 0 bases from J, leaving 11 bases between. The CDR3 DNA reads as TGTGCCAGCAGTGGGGACACAACGAACACCGGGGAGCTGTTTTTT. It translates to CASSGDTTNTGELFF.

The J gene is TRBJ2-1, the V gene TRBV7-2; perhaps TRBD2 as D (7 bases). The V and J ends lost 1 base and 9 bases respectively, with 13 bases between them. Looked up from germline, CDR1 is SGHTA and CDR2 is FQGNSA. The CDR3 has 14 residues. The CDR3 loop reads CASSLGGGRSEQFF. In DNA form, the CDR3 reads TGTGCCAGCAGCTTAGGGGGGGGCCGGAGTGAGCAGTTCTTC.

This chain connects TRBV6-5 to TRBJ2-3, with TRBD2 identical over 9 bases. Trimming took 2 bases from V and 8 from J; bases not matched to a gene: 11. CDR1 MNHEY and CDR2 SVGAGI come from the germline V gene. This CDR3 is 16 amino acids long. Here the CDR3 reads CASSYPLAGGPSTQYF. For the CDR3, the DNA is TGTGCCAGCAGTTACCCCCTCGCGGGGGGGCCCAGTACGCAGTATTTT.

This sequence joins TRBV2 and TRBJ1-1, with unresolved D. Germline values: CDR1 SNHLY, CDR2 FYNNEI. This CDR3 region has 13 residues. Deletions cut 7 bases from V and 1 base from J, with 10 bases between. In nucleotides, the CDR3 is TGTGCCAGCACGACGGGAGGGAACACTGAAGCTTTCTTT. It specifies CASTTGGNTEAFF.

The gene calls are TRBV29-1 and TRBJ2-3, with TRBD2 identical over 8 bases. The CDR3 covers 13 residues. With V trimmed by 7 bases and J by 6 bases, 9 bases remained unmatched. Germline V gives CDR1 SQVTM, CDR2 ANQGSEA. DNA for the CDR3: TGCAGCGCTAGGACGGGGGGGAGGGATACGCAGTATTTT. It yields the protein CSARTGGRDTQYF.

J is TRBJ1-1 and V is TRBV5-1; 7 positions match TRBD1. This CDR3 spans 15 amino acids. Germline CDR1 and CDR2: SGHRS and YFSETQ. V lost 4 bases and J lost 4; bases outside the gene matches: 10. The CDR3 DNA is TGCGCCAGCAGCAAAGGGGACAGCACGGTCACTGAAGCTTTCTTT. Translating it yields CASSKGDSTVTEAFF.

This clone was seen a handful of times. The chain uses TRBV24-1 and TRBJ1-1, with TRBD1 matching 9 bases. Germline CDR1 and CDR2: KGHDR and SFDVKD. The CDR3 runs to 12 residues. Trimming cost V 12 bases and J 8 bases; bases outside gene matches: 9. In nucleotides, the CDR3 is TGTGCCCCTCTCCCCGGGACAGGGGAAGCTTTCTTT. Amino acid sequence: CAPLPGTGEAFF.

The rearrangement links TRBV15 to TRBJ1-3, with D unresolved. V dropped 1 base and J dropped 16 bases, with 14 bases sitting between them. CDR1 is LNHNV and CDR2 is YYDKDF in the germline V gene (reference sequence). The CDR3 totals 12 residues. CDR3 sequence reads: CATSRVTGAPYF. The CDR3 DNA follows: TGTGCCACCAGCAGAGTAACCGGAGCCCCGTATTTT.

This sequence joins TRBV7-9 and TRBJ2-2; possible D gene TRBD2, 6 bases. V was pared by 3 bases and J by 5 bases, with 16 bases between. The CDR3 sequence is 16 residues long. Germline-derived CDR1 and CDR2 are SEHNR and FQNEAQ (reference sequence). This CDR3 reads CASSFLPSGDTGELFF. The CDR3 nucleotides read TGTGCCAGCAGCTTCCTCCCCTCGGGGGATACCGGGGAGCTGTTTTTT.

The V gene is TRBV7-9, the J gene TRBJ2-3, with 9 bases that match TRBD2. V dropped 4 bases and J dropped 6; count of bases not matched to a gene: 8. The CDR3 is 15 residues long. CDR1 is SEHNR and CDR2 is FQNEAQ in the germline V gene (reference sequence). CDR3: CASSSLSGSGDTQYF. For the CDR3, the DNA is TGTGCCAGCAGCTCCCTTAGCGGGAGCGGCGATACGCAGTATTTT.

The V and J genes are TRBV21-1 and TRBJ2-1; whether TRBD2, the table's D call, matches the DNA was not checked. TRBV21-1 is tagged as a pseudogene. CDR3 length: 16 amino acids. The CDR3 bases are TGTGCCAGCAGCAAGGAGCCTTGCCACTCCTACAATGAGCAGTTCTTC. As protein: CASSKEPCHSYNEQFF.

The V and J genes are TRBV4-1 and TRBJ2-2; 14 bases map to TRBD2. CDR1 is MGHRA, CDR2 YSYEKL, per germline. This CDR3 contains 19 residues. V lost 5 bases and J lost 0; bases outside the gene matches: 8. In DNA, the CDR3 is TGCGCCAGCAGCTCCCGCCGACTAGCGGGAGGGACGAACACCGGGGAGCTGTTTTTT. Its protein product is CASSSRRLAGGTNTGELFF.

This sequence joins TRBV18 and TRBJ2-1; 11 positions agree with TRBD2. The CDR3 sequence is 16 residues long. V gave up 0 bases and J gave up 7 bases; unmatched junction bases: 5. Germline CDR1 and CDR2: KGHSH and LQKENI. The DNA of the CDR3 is TGTGCCAGCTCACCACCCCTAGCGGGAGGTTCTAATGAGCAGTTCTTC. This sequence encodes CASSPPLAGGSNEQFF.